These T cell receptor beta chains were read from a single sample in a study of T-cell reconstitution after alpha-beta-depleted transplantation in children. TCRdb passed the PCR reads through MiXCR, listing each CDR3 protein once. This table holds some 150,000 distinct CDR3 sequences, 8% to 10% found once. The source material was PBMCs, mostly from graft donor cells, sampled 180 days after TCRalphabeta/CD19-depleted stem cell transplant. The receptors were sampled from a female patient under 10 years old who had a stem cell transplant for congenital amegakaryocytic thrombocytopenia, so the T cells may come from the graft donor. Both conserved end residues are part of each CDR3. The order of the fields is CDR3 length, D gene, V gene, J gene, clone size, CDR3 protein, CDR3 DNA. A D gene is named only where the DNA matches it firmly. Expanded clones get a size class; other rows say once, few or many, or leave the size out.

>19|.|TRBV4-1|TRBJ2-1|many
CASSHPKIGWGRVTGEQFF
TGCGCCAGCAGCCACCCCAAAATCGGTTGGGGAAGGGTAACGGGTGAGCAGTTCTTC
>17|TRBD2|TRBV6-1|TRBJ2-5|few
CASIPGLAGPTGETQYF
TGTGCCAGCATCCCCGGACTAGCGGGACCCACTGGGGAGACCCAGTACTTC
>11|.|TRBV20-1|TRBJ2-7|many
CSATGGYEQYF
TGCAGTGCTACAGGTGGCTACGAGCAGTACTTC
>14|.|TRBV5-2|TRBJ2-7|.
CAMGPGIPCYEQYF
TGTGCCATGGGCCCCGGGATCCCCTGCTACGAGCAGTACTTC
>14|.|TRBV20-1|TRBJ1-6|few
CSATLGGGSSPLHF
TGCAGTGCAACCTTGGGGGGAGGAAGTTCACCCCTCCACTTT
>15|TRBD1|TRBV24-1|TRBJ2-1|few
CATSDVGTGLGEQFF
TGTGCCACCAGTGACGTTGGGACAGGCCTAGGGGAGCAGTTCTTC
>15|.|TRBV12-3/TRBV12-4|TRBJ2-3|many
CASSSTGTPSDTQYF
TGTGCCAGCAGTTCCACCGGGACACCGTCAGATACGCAGTATTTT
>14|TRBD2|TRBV5-1|TRBJ2-1|many
CASRSSGTVNEQFF
TGCGCCAGCAGATCCAGCGGGACCGTCAATGAGCAGTTCTTC
>13|.|TRBV12-3/TRBV12-4|TRBJ2-7|many
CASSFQVSYEQYF
TGTGCCAGCAGTTTCCAGGTCTCCTACGAGCAGTACTTC
>12|TRBD1|TRBV20-1|TRBJ1-5|many
CSAIIQGQPQHF
TGCAGTGCTATCATACAGGGGCAGCCCCAGCATTTT
>15|.|TRBV7-9|TRBJ2-5|.
CASSLFGGTQETQYF
TGTGCCAGCAGCTTATTTGGAGGGACCCAAGAGACCCAGTACTTC
>13|.|TRBV6-6|TRBJ1-6|few
CASKTQPHSPLHF
TGTGCCAGCAAAACGCAGCCTCATTCACCCCTCCACTTT
>14|TRBD2|TRBV12-3/TRBV12-4|TRBJ2-1|many
CASSLETSMYEQFF
TGTGCCAGCAGTTTAGAGACTAGCATGTATGAGCAGTTCTTC
>14|.|TRBV7-8|TRBJ2-3|many
CASSLVRESDTQYF
TGTGCCAGCAGCTTAGTCCGGGAATCAGATACGCAGTATTTT
>14|.|TRBV15|TRBJ1-5|.
CATKGTNSNQPQHF
TGTGCCACCAAGGGGACAAATAGCAATCAGCCCCAGCATTTT
>14|.|TRBV4-1|TRBJ1-1|many
CASSPHPRRGKAFF
TGCGCCAGCAGCCCACACCCCAGACGGGGGAAAGCTTTCTTT
>12|.|TRBV11-2|TRBJ1-1|many
CASSLGMTEAFF
TGTGCCAGCAGCTTAGGGATGACTGAAGCTTTCTTT
>13|.|TRBV3-1|TRBJ1-5|once
CASSLLAGQPQHF
TGCGCCAGCAGCCTATTGGCGGGTCAGCCCCAGCATTTT
>15|.|TRBV28|TRBJ2-3|.
CASRERGASTDTQYF
TGTGCCAGCAGAGAACGGGGGGCTAGCACAGATACGCAGTATTTT
>18|TRBD2|TRBV12-3/TRBV12-4|TRBJ2-1|.
CAISSLPDWREDVNEQFF
TGTGCCATCAGTTCCCTTCCAGATTGGCGGGAGGACGTCAATGAGCAGTTCTTC
>17|.|TRBV20-1|TRBJ1-5|many
CSAREGNRGDGNQPQHF
TGCAGTGCTAGAGAGGGCAATCGAGGGGATGGCAATCAGCCCCAGCATTTT
>13|TRBD1|TRBV30|TRBJ2-7|.
CAWRVTGTYEQYF
TGTGCCTGGAGGGTGACAGGGACCTACGAGCAGTACTTC
>11|.|TRBV12-3/TRBV12-4|TRBJ1-1|few
CASTSRAEAFF
TGTGCCAGCACCTCCAGGGCTGAAGCTTTCTTT
>15|.|TRBV12-3/TRBV12-4|TRBJ2-3|many
CASSPGPSWPDTQYF
TGTGCCAGCAGCCCGGGACCCTCCTGGCCAGATACGCAGTATTTT
>14|.|TRBV6-2/TRBV6-3|TRBJ2-2|few
CASSYSRATGELFF
TGTGCCAGCAGTTACTCTCGGGCCACCGGGGAGCTGTTTTTT
>13|.|TRBV20-1|TRBJ2-2|.
CSARDVGSGELFF
TGCAGTGCTAGAGATGTCGGCTCCGGGGAGCTGTTTTTT
>15|TRBD2|TRBV6-2/TRBV6-3|TRBJ2-3|many
CASSSSGRWTDTQYF
TGTGCCAGCAGTTCCAGCGGGAGGTGGACAGATACGCAGTATTTT
>16|TRBD2|TRBV12-3/TRBV12-4|TRBJ2-7|few
CASSLNKAGGKDEQYF
TGTGCCAGCAGTCTGAATAAAGCGGGAGGGAAGGACGAGCAGTACTTC
>19|.|TRBV12-3/TRBV12-4|TRBJ1-6|many
CASSFYSVGAGEANSPLHF
TGTGCCAGCAGTTTTTATAGTGTCGGGGCAGGGGAAGCTAATTCACCCCTCCACTTT
>16|TRBD1|TRBV18|TRBJ2-3|.
CASSPIHRGQGDTQYF
TGTGCCAGCTCACCGATACACAGGGGGCAAGGCGATACGCAGTATTTT
>13|.|TRBV20-1|TRBJ2-5|few
CSATQRYQETQYF
TGCAGTGCTACTCAAAGGTACCAAGAGACCCAGTACTTC
>18|TRBD2|TRBV28|TRBJ2-5|many
CASSFDLAGGRGQETQYF
TGTGCCAGCAGTTTCGATCTAGCGGGGGGGCGTGGGCAGGAGACCCAGTACTTC
>12|TRBD1|TRBV29-1|TRBJ2-1|many
CSVGQGYNEQFF
TGCAGCGTTGGACAGGGGTACAATGAGCAGTTCTTC
>21|.|TRBV7-6|TRBJ2-2|few
CASTVFDLVTFPDMNTGELFF
TGTGCCAGCACGGTGTTTGATTTGGTAACTTTCCCTGATATGAACACCGGGGAGCTGTTTTTT
>18|TRBD2|TRBV20-1|TRBJ2-1|many
CSASYPGLAERGANEQFF
TGCAGTGCTAGTTATCCGGGACTAGCGGAGCGGGGGGCCAATGAGCAGTTCTTC
>12|.|TRBV20-1|TRBJ1-5|many
CSASTGRQPQHF
TGCAGTGCCTCAACAGGGAGGCAGCCCCAGCATTTT
>13|TRBD1|TRBV24-1|TRBJ2-1|many
CATSQQGYNEQFF
TGTGCCACCAGTCAACAGGGGTACAATGAGCAGTTCTTC
>14|.|TRBV25-1|TRBJ1-1|many
CASSKRGGVTEAFF
TGTGCCAGCTCTAAGAGGGGGGGGGTGACTGAAGCTTTCTTT
>16|.|TRBV6-5|TRBJ1-1|.
CASSYSRGGWNTEAFF
TGTGCCAGCAGTTACTCGAGAGGCGGCTGGAACACTGAAGCTTTCTTT
>13|.|TRBV11-3|TRBJ1-1|.
CASRHRTNTEAFF
TGTGCCAGCAGACACAGAACAAACACTGAAGCTTTCTTT
>12|.|TRBV20-1|TRBJ1-1|few
CSANRQYTEAFF
TGCAGTGCAAATCGACAGTACACTGAAGCTTTCTTT
>14|TRBD1|TRBV5-4|TRBJ1-1|.
CASSGGQGNTEAFF
TGTGCCAGCAGCGGAGGACAGGGAAACACTGAAGCTTTCTTT
>15|TRBD2|TRBV7-2|TRBJ2-7|.
CASSSRTSGAYEQYF
TGTGCCAGCAGCTCCCGGACTAGTGGGGCCTACGAGCAGTACTTC
>16|TRBD2|TRBV7-9|TRBJ2-1|many
CASSLGPQRENNEQFF
TGTGCCAGCAGCTTAGGGCCCCAGCGGGAGAACAATGAGCAGTTCTTC
>16|TRBD1|TRBV12-3/TRBV12-4|TRBJ2-4|few
CASSSGQGKAKNIQYF
TGTGCCAGCAGTTCAGGACAGGGGAAAGCCAAAAACATTCAGTACTTC
>15|.|TRBV20-1|TRBJ2-7|many
CSAGSYGAIVREQYF
TGCAGTGCTGGTTCGTACGGGGCTATCGTTCGGGAGCAGTACTTC
>17|.|TRBV20-1|TRBJ2-2|.
CSARPLRGPPNTGELFF
TGCAGTGCTAGACCACTGAGAGGTCCTCCGAACACCGGGGAGCTGTTTTTT
>14|.|TRBV19|TRBJ2-2|many
CASRGIEASGELFF
TGTGCCAGTAGGGGAATTGAGGCCTCCGGGGAGCTGTTTTTT
>13|TRBD2|TRBV2|TRBJ2-1|few
CASSASLAHEQFF
TGTGCCAGCAGTGCTTCACTAGCGCATGAGCAGTTCTTC
>13|.|TRBV19|TRBJ2-5|many
CASSPGTQETQYF
TGTGCCAGTAGTCCCGGGACCCAAGAGACCCAGTACTTC
>12|.|TRBV20-1|TRBJ2-7|many
CSATPDSYEQYF
TGCAGTGCTACCCCAGACTCCTACGAGCAGTACTTC